This T cell receptor beta chain was found in a study of graft-versus-host responses after intestinal transplantation. Notes on this clone: The antigen remains unidentified.

General observations from the study: Among recipient marrow samples, GvH clones were found; some appeared first in ileum or blood. Circulating GvH clone levels at their peak were associated with HvG declines (early post-transplant).

Germline-derived CDR1 and CDR2 are GTSNPN and SVGIG (reference sequence). V shed 1 base and J shed 6 bases, with 9 bases lying between them. This CDR3 region has 12 residues. Sequencing used immunoSEQ multiplex PCR; TCRdb keeps in-frame clones, though not all of them. The table shows about 97,000 clones, with 85% to 95% occurring only once. V usage is TRBV30 and J usage is TRBJ1-1; D ambiguous. The sample in question was unstimulated CD8+ T cells sorted from spleen or lymph node cells, obtained before transplant. The TCR sequence derives from a human donor who was the organ donor for an intestinal transplant. CDR3 loop: CAWSETDPEAFF. DNA for the CDR3: TGTGCCTGGAGTGAAACAGACCCTGAAGCTTTCTTT. Full variable domain (missing parts from reference TRBV30 and TRBJ1-1): SQTIHQWPATLVQPVGSPLSLECTVEGTSNPNLYWYRQAAGRGLQLLFYSVGIGQISSEVPQNLSASRPQDRQFILSSKKLLLSDSGFYLCAWSETDPEAFFGQGTRLTVV.